Reported below is one T cell receptor (beta chain). Its antigen specificity is not known. No quality values exist for individual bases; no much larger clone is one base distant. The cohort consisted of 670 or so healthy bone marrow donors. At the time of sampling, all cohort members were nominally healthy, though unrecorded immune exposures were likely present. The donor tested CMV seronegative, placing the donor among the 300 to 400 seronegative members of the cohort. A peripheral blood sample was collected from each donor, and TCR beta sequencing was performed on peripheral blood mononuclear cells. The Qiagen DNeasy Blood Extraction Kit was used to extract genomic DNA from the blood cell samples. The source of the sample is a study of cytomegalovirus exposure and HLA in healthy donors (dated 2017 in TCRdb). Study-level background: An earlier analysis of roughly 630 of the donors reported 250 to 350 Gb of sequence data and around 110 million unique TCR beta sequences from approximately 180 million T cells. The study combined high-throughput TCR immunosequencing, statistical association of individual TCRs with disease status, and machine learning to predict cytomegalovirus infection status. Donor age, sex, ethnicity and CMV serostatus were collected together with the repertoire data. Among some 410 genotyped donors of the cohort, an average of roughly 240,000 unique TCR beta nucleotide sequences were sequenced per donor, 15% to 20% of them non-productive. The study aimed to test whether signatures of past pathogen exposure could be identified by cataloging public T cell receptors. In addition to the first cohort of roughly 700 subjects, a separate validation cohort of under 150 different subjects was used. A later genetic analysis took genome-wide SNP genotypes for about 60% of the roughly 670 donors and used that subset as a discovery cohort. Rather than drawing on any new phenotypic data, the later analysis identified candidate immune exposures from TCR beta sequences and the way those sequences occurred across donors. Five DR-DQ haplotypes were treated as single units for association and clustering because of strong linkage in the cohort. Class I and class II HLA loci were covered by the typing at four-digit resolution. The study profiled the T cell repertoires of about 640 subjects by immunosequencing and related them to cytomegalovirus serostatus. In an earlier analysis of a few hundred of the donors, high-throughput TCR beta sequencing was used to judge whether each TCR beta V gene segment behaved as functional or pseudogenic. Typing coverage differed by locus: A, B, C, DRB1 and DQB1 were typed in roughly 629-630 donors, DQA1 in 522, DPA1 in nearly 610, and DPB1 in 472. The genetic ancestry cluster associated with self-reported Caucasian donors included over 80% of the 300 to 400 genotyped donors. Roughly 300 gigabases of sequencing data and around 85 million unique TCR sequences made up an early release that covered nearly 650 HLA-typed donors. Every repertoire in the discovery cohort had been generated on one and the same sequencing platform. To study patterns of TCR occurrence, a later analysis re-analyzed previously published TCR beta repertoires from more than 550 donors and added high-resolution HLA genotyping. Broader findings and caveats from the paper: Across donors, most TCR sequences were observed very rarely, whereas some public TCRs were present in many individuals. Compared with equally common non-associated chains, HLA-associated TCR beta chains in a later analysis were more clonally expanded and had lower generation probabilities. Because counts were too low, about 18 rarely observed V segments, including chromosome 9 orphons, were excluded from the earlier analysis of roughly 580 of the donors. In the study, 150 to 200 TCR beta chains were listed as associated with cytomegalovirus. According to a later genetic analysis, donors in an Asian-associated ancestry cluster had fewer N-insertions in productive TCRs than the roughly 670-donor mean. According to a later analysis, most CMV-associated TCR beta chains appeared to be HLA-restricted, and the HLA associations seemed to be driven largely by CMV exposure. For the cohort, immune exposure information was limited to CMV serostatus. Because HLA typing was unavailable for some donors at each locus, only the typed subset was used in association tests. Strong co-occurrence of HLA alleles, especially DR and DQ, made assigning TCR associations to individual alleles difficult. The presence/absence analyses assumed that sequencing depth was roughly uniform across donors, and that assumption may not be true. In a later analysis, several top co-occurrence clusters were reported to appear linked to parvovirus B19, influenza, CMV and Epstein-Barr virus. Some IMGT-functional V segments, including TRBV6-2 and TRBV6-3, could not be told apart with the 87-base-pair reads, so those segments were excluded. Cytomegalovirus status was reported to be diagnosed by the classifier with high specificity and sensitivity in both the original and validation cohorts. An association between a missense DCLRE1C variant and V-gene and J-gene trimming of TCR beta chains was found in a later genetic analysis and replicated in an independent cohort. It was suggested by the authors that the approach could potentially be generalized to other disease states and immunological phenotypes. The cohort was sequenced for TCR beta chains only, and without alpha or paired-chain data the features that could be detected were limited. At a false discovery rate of 0.05, a later analysis linked 16,951 TCR beta sequences to specific HLA alleles. A group of highly shared sequence variants was considered likely to be a technical artifact of the sequencing pipeline. A few of the identified cytomegalovirus-associated TCR beta chains were confirmed in vitro to be specific for cytomegalovirus antigens. A further reported finding was that TCR beta sequences accurately predicted the HLA-A and HLA-B alleles for most subjects in the first cohort. Correlated functional status among segregating V segments might be attributable to linkage disequilibrium, but an unknown experimental factor could not be ruled out. An earlier analysis of 587 of the donors showed that most TCR beta V segments appeared in productive rearrangements either about 87% or about 30% of the time, which broadly matched IMGT annotations. According to a later analysis, TCR association rates differed among HLA loci, with DRB1 alleles showing the most associated TCRs and HLA-C alleles showing the fewest.

The germline V gene specifies SQVTM as CDR1 and ANQGSEA as CDR2. Relative to germline, V is 4 bases shorter and J is 4 bases shorter, with 16 bases between their ends. There are 14 amino acids in the CDR3, from cysteine to phenylalanine inclusive. This entry keeps only the CDR3 DNA: 42 bases, framed from base 1. The library was obtained by the immunoSEQ multiplex PCR assay. A mixture of 60 forward primers for TCR Vbeta segments and 13 reverse primers for TCR Jbeta segments was used in the multiplex PCR. The CDR3 region of rearranged TCR beta genes was amplified from genomic DNA by a multiplex PCR assay. On the Illumina HiSeq System, the amplified TCR beta libraries were sequenced as 87-base-pair reads. On the study's bioinformatics: In a later analysis, around 80 million unique TCR beta chains were counted across the 690 or so repertoires, and roughly 11 million of these chains were shared by at least two donors. Raw reads were error-corrected and collapsed into unique sequences by a nearest-neighbor algorithm in which closely related sequences were merged to remove PCR and sequencing errors. Alignment of CDR3 sequences to IMGT reference sequences was used to assign V, D and J gene segments. For a sequence to be retained, a match of at least six nucleotides was required to both a V gene segment and a J gene segment. Rearrangements were classified as productive when the CDR3 lacked stop codons and remained in frame with V and J, and all other rearrangements were classified as non-productive. Following IMGT convention, CDR3 was defined as the stretch from the second conserved V-encoded cysteine to the conserved J-encoded phenylalanine. The earlier analysis of approximately 500 of the donors excluded sequences that lacked an unambiguous match to a single V gene segment. An earlier analysis of approximately 590 of the donors called V segments functional above 56.7% productive rearrangements and segregating when the between-donor standard deviation exceeded 5%. To diagnose cytomegalovirus status from the catalog of TCR beta chain sequences, a statistical classification framework was built. V and J gene assignment, in a later analysis, came from comparing TCR nucleotide sequences with IMGT/GENE-DB human TR gene sequences. A later analysis assigned CDR3 sequences and most-parsimonious VDJ recombination scenarios with the TCRdist pipeline. In a later analysis, each TCR beta chain was defined by its CDR3 amino acid sequence together with its V-gene family, and reads without a unique V-gene family were excluded. A later analysis removed several hundred highly shared, low-generation-probability nucleotide sequences to deal with suspected cross-contamination and a sequencing artifact. A later analysis calculated a clonal expansion index for each public chain from normalized within-repertoire ranks of inferred template counts. In a later analysis, generation probabilities were computed with a VDJ recombination model fitted to out-of-frame rearrangements, and the resulting probabilities were checked against IGoR. A later analysis scored TCR-TCR, TCR-HLA and TCR-CMV co-occurrence with hypergeometric tests, applying a repertoire-size bias correction to TCR pairs. To estimate false discovery rates, a later analysis permuted the HLA or CMV assignments 20 times. In a later analysis, co-occurring TCRs were grouped using DBSCAN, and TCRdist sequence similarity was added for clustering within HLA-allele-positive subsets. Repertoires with fewer than 30,000 or more than 120,000 public chains, plus five repertoires with anomalous nucleotide sharing, were excluded from co-occurrence clustering. In its TCRdb copy, this immuneACCESS table keeps in-frame sequences only and misses some clones. Where compared with another copy, unresolved V genes explain less than half of these, and the others have no known cause. The DNA gave D and trimming, while V, J and clone size come from that table. Here the sample has around 130,000 clones; approximately 82% occur a single time. The ten largest clones represent roughly 3% of the sample.

The chain joins TRBV29-1 to TRBJ1-2; no D gene call is confident. The source material was PBMCs. The sequence came from a man in his forties or fifties in good health and CMV-seronegative. The nucleotides read TGCAGCGTTGGACCCCGAACTATGGGCTATGGCTACACCTTC. This yields the protein CSVGPRTMGYGYTF.